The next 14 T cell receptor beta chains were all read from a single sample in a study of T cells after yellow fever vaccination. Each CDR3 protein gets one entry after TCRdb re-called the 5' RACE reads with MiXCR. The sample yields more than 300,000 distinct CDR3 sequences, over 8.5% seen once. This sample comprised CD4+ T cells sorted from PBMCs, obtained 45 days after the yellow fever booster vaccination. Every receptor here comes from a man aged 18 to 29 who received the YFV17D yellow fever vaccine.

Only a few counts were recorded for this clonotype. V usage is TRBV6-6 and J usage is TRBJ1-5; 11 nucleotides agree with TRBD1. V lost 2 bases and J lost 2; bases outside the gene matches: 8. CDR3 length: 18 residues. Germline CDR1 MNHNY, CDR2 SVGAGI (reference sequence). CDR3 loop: CASSYVTAGQGGNQPQHF. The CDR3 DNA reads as TGTGCCAGCAGTTACGTTACCGCGGGACAGGGGGGCAATCAGCCCCAGCATTTT.

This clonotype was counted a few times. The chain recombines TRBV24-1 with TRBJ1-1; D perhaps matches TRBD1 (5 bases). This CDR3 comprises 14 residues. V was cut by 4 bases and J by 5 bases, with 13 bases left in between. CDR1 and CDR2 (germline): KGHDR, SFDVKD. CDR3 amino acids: CATSDSVGGTEAFF. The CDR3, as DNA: TGTGCCACCAGTGACAGCGTCGGGGGGACTGAAGCTTTCTTT.

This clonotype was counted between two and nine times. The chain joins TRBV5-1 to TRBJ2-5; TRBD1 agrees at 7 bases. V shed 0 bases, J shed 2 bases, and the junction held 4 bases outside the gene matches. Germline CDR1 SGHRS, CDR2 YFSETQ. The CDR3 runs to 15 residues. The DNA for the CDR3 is TGCGCCAGCAGCTTGGTGGGGACAGCGCAAGAGACCCAGTACTTC. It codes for CASSLVGTAQETQYF.

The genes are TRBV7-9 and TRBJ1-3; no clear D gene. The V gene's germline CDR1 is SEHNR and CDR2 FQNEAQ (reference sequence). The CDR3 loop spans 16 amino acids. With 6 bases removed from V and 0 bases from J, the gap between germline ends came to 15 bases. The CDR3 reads CASRTSGIGSGNTIYF. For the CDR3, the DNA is TGTGCCAGCAGGACTTCAGGAATTGGCTCTGGAAACACCATATATTTT. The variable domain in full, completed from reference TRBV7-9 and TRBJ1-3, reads DTGVSQNPRHKITKRGQNVTFRCDPISEHNRLYWYRQTLGQGPEFLTYFQNEAQLEKSRLLSDRFSAERPKGSFSTLEIQRTEQGDSAMYLCASRTSGIGSGNTIYFGEGSWLTVV.

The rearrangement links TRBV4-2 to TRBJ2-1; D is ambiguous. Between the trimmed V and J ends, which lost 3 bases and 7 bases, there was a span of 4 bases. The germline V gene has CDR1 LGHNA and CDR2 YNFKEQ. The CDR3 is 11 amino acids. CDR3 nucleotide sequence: TGTGCCAGCAGCCAGTTAAATGAGCAGTTCTTC. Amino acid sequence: CASSQLNEQFF.

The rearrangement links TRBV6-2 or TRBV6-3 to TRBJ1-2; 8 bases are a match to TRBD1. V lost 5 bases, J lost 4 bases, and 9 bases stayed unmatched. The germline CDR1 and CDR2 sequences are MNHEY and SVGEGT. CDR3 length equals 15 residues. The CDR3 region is CASSLQGASPYGYTF. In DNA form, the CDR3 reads TGTGCCAGCAGTCTTCAGGGGGCGAGTCCCTATGGCTACACCTTC.

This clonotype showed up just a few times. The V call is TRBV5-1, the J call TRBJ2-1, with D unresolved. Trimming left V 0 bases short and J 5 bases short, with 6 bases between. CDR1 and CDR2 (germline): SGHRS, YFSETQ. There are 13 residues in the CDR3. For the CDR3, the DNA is TGCGCCAGCAGCTTGGGTGACAACAATGAGCAGTTCTTC. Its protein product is CASSLGDNNEQFF.

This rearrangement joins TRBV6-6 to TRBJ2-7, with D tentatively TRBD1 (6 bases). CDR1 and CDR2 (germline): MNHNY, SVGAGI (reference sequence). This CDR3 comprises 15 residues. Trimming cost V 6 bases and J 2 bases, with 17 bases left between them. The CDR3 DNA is TGTGCCAGCAGCCGATCCGGGACATCTGCCTACGAGCAGTACTTC. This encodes CASSRSGTSAYEQYF.

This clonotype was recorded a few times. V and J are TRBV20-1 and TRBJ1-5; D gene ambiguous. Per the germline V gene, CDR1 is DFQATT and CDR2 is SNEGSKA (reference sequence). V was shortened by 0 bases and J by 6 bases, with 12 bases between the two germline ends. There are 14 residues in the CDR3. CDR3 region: CSARETSGGQPQHF. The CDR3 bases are TGCAGTGCTAGAGAGACGTCCGGAGGTCAGCCCCAGCATTTT.

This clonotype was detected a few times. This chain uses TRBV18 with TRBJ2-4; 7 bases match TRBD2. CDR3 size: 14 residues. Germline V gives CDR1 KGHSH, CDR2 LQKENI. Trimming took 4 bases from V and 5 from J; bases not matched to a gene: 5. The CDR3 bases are TGTGCCAGCTCACTTTCTAGCGGAGAAAACATTCAGTACTTC. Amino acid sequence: CASSLSSGENIQYF.

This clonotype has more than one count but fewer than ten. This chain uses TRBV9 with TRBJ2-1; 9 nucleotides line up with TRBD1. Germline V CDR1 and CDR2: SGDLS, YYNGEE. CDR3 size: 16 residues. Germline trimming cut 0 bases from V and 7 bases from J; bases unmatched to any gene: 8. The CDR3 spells CASSVARGTGLNEQFF. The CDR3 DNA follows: TGTGCCAGCAGCGTAGCTCGAGGGACAGGGTTAAATGAGCAGTTCTTC.

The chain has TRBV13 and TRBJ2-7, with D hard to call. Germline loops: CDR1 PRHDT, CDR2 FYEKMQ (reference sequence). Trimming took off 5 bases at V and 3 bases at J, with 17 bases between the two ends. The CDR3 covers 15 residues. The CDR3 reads CASSPKGGFVYEQYF. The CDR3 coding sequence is TGTGCCAGCAGCCCAAAGGGTGGGTTCGTCTACGAGCAGTACTTC.

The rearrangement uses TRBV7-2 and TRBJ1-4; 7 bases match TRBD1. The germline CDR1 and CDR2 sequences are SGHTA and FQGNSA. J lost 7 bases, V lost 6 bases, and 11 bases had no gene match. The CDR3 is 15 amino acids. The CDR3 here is CASSSRVGGGEKLFF. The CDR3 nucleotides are TGTGCCAGCAGTTCTAGGGTAGGGGGCGGTGAAAAACTGTTTTTT.

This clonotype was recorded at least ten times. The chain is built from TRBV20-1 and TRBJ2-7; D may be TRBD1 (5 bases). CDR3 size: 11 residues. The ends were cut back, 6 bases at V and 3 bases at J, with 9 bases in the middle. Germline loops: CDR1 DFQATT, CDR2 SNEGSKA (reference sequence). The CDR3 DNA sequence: TGCAGTGCAAGCAGGGACTACGAGCAGTACTTC. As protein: CSASRDYEQYF.